This entry concerns a single TCR beta chain. Its antigen is currently not known. Per-base quality was not reported, and no clone a single base away is much larger than it. This sample stems from a study of beta chain features in type 1 diabetes (dated by TCRdb to 2017 to 2018). Study-wide context: No differences in mean age, gender distribution, total cell number or subset yield were found between patients and healthy donors. A total of some 110 million sorted cells were examined across all samples, and a strong correlation was observed between cell number per subset and RNA yield. The study compared the TCRB repertoires of sorted circulating CD4+ T cell subsets in recently diagnosed type 1 diabetes patients with those in matched healthy donors. Naive and central memory subsets were obtained from all 30 or so donors, but regulatory and stem cell-like memory subsets were isolated from only 8 patients and roughly eight healthy donors. The research as a whole found: Shorter templates might be favored by PCR, yet because patient and control samples were amplified and corrected together, any such skew would affect both groups equally. Because cDNA was sequenced instead of genomic DNA, highly expressing activated cells could be over-represented, though the groups showed no difference in activation or CD3 levels. At VDJ recombination sites, patients with type 1 diabetes made fewer insertions and deleted more nucleotides, a pattern implying thymic rearrangement abnormalities. HLA sub-analyses involved small numbers of individuals, so any influence of HLA type on TCRB rearrangement remained unresolved. In all four CD4+ subsets, TCRB CDR3 length was moderately but significantly shorter in type 1 diabetes patients. The naive, central memory and regulatory TCRB repertoires appeared to resemble one another more closely among patients than among healthy donors.

From each donor, a single peripheral blood sample of 90 to 150 mL on average was drawn into heparinised tubes. A BD FACSAria II was used to sort naive, central memory, regulatory and stem cell-like memory CD4+ T cells with a panel that included CD45RO, CCR7, CD25, CD127, CD95 and CD27. A purity above 95% was achieved for all sorted populations. PBMCs were isolated immediately by Lymphoprep density gradient centrifugation and stained directly without culture. To minimize batch effects, samples were stained and sorted in pairs, one healthy donor with one patient per experiment. From its cysteine to its phenylalanine, the CDR3 spans 14 amino acids. Only the CDR3 DNA is retained, 42 bases long and in frame from the first base. The germline V and J ends show losses of 0 bases and 4 bases respectively, and no gene match explains 1 base of the junction. The CDR1 and CDR2 encoded by the germline V gene are SGDLS and YYNGEE.

The High Capacity cDNA Reverse Transcription Kit was used to reverse transcribe all of the isolated RNA, meaning that expressed TCRB transcripts were what got sequenced. Naive, central memory and regulatory T cell samples underwent deep immunoSEQ sequencing, averaging around 3.9 million total reads per sample. Sorted cells were lysed in RLT buffer, and RNA was extracted using DNase-treated RNeasy Micro or Mini kits according to cell number. Each cell subset was processed separately to prevent cross-contamination, with patient and healthy donor samples processed together. The immunoSEQ multiplex PCR was used to amplify TCRB sequences from cDNA, generating 87-bp fragments that spanned the CDR3 region. Sequencing of the amplicons was performed on the Illumina HiSeq platform. Per the source publication's procedure: PCR bias was corrected computationally using synthetic template baselines, and reads within Hamming distance 2 were collapsed, with unmergeable singletons discarded. Reads were aligned to IMGT to assign V, D and J genes, CDR3 length, and insertions or deletions at six rearrangement sites. Within each subset, clonotype counts were normalized to sorted cell number, and only after that were true diversity and Gini coefficients computed with the tcR R package. Repertoire sharing was quantified using the overlap coefficient calculated on TCRB nucleotide sequences. TCRdb retrieved this table from immuneACCESS and kept in-frame rearrangements only. Not all clones are present; in checked studies, unresolved V genes account for under half, and no reason is known for the remainder. D and trimming were read from the DNA, whereas the V and J calls and clone size are those reported in that table. The sample table shows about 41,000 clones, and around 63% are seen once. Of the sample, around 1.7% is held by the ten largest clones.

Sequencing used Tregs from blood. The meaning of the sample's cell subset or site label: regulatory CD4+ T cells. Recombination connected TRBV9 to TRBJ1-2, with TRBD1 matching 9 junction bases. The clonotype was recovered from a man aged 30 to 39 with type 1 diabetes. Some clones in this sample may be carry-over from other donors' samples. The DNA sequence follows: TGTGCCAGCAGCGTAGAGGACAGGGGCTATGGCTACACCTTC. This sequence encodes CASSVEDRGYGYTF. With the portions outside the CDR3 filled from the reference TRBV9 and TRBJ1-2 genes, the complete variable region becomes DSGVTQTPKHLITATGQRVTLRCSPRSGDLSVYWYQQSLDQGLQFLIQYYNGEERAKGNILERFSAQQFPDLHSELNLSSLELGDSALYFCASSVEDRGYGYTFGSGTRLTVV.